The source of this T cell receptor (beta chain) is a study of cytomegalovirus exposure and HLA in healthy donors. Whole-study findings and limits: Data from an earlier analysis indicated that most TCR beta V segments were productive either about 90% or about 30% of the time. Another analysis was done later, and it associated 16,951 TCR beta sequences with HLA alleles at 0.05 false discovery rate.

For this clone: Its antigen is unidentified.

PCR was performed using 60 Vbeta and 13 Jbeta primers. Original data processing: Later work found roughly 80 million unique TCR beta chains, with roughly 11 million shared. Measured with immunoSEQ multiplex PCR; TCRdb has only the in-frame clones, and not every one. D and trimming come from the DNA, and the V and J calls and clone size come from that table. The sample consists of 35,000 to 55,000 clones, approximately 78% of them appearing once. V was shortened by 3 bases and J by 6 bases, with 9 bases between the two germline ends. The CDR3 runs 11 residues. Germline loops: CDR1 SQVTM, CDR2 ANQGSEA. This chain uses TRBV29-1 with TRBJ2-7; the D gene is possibly TRBD2 (5 bases). This sequence was found in a woman aged 30 to 39 in good health and CMV-seronegative. Sequenced sample: PBMCs. CDR3 bases: TGCAGCGTTGATCGAGGGTCCGAGCAGTACTTC. Translation: CSVDRGSEQYF.